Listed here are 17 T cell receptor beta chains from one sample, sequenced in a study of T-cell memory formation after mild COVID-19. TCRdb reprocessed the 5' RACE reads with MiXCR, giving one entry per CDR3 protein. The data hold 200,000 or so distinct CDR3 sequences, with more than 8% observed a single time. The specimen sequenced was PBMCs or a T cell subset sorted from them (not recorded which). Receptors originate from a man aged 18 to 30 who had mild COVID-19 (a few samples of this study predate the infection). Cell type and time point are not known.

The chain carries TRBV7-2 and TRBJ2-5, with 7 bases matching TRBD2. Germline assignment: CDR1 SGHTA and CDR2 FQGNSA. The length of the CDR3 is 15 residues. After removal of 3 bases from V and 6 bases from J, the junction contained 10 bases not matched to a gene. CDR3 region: CASSFSLGGRKTQYF. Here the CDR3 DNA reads TGTGCCAGCAGCTTTTCTCTGGGGGGGAGGAAGACCCAGTACTTC.

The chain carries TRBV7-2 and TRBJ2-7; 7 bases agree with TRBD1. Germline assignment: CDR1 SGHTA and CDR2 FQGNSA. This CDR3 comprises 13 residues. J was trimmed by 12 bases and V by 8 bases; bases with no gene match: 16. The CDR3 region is CASGSGGQVSLYF. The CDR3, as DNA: TGTGCCAGCGGCTCCGGCGGACAGGTTAGTCTGTACTTC.

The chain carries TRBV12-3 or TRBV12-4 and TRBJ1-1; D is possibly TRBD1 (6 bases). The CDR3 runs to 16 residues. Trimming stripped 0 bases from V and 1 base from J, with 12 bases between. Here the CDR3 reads CASSLARAGENTEAFF. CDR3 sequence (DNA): TGTGCCAGCAGTTTAGCGCGGGCAGGGGAGAACACTGAAGCTTTCTTT.

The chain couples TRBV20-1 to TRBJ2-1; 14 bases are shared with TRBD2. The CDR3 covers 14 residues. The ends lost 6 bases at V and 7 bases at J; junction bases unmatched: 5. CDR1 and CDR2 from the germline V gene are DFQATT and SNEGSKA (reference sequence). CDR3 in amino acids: CSAPTSGGANEQFF. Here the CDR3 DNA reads TGCAGTGCCCCGACTAGCGGGGGGGCGAATGAGCAGTTCTTC.

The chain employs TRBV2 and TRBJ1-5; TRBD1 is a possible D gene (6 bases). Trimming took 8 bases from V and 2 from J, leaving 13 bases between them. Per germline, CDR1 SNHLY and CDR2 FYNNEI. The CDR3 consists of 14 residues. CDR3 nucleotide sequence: TGTGCCAGCGGCCGACCAGGGGGCAATCAGCCCCAGCATTTT. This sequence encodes CASGRPGGNQPQHF.

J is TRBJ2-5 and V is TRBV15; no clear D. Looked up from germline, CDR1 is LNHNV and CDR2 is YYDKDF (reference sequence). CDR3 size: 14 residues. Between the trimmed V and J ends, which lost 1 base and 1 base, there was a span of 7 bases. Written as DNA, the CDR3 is TGTGCCACCAGCAGAGGGGCGCTCCAAGAGACCCAGTACTTC. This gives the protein CATSRGALQETQYF. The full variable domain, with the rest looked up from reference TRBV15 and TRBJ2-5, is DAMVIQNPRYQVTQFGKPVTLSCSQTLNHNVMYWYQQKSSQAPKLLFHYYDKDFNNEADTPDNFQSRRPNTSFCFLDIRSPGLGDTAMYLCATSRGALQETQYFGPGTRLLVL.

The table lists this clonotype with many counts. The CDR3: CASNVQGIRNEQFF. The CDR3 nucleotides read TGCGCCAGCAACGTACAGGGGATAAGAAATGAGCAGTTCTTC. The chain uses TRBV5-1 and TRBJ2-1; 7 nucleotides agree with TRBD1. The CDR3 loop spans 14 amino acids. Looked up from germline, CDR1 is SGHRS and CDR2 is YFSETQ. Trimming cost V 6 bases and J 7 bases; bases outside gene matches: 10.

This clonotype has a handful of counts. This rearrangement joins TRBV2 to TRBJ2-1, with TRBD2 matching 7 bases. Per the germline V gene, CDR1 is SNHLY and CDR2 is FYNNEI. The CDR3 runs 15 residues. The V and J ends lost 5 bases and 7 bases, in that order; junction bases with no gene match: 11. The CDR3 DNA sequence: TGTGCCAGCAGTCAGATACGGGGGGAAGGAAATGAGCAGTTCTTC. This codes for CASSQIRGEGNEQFF.

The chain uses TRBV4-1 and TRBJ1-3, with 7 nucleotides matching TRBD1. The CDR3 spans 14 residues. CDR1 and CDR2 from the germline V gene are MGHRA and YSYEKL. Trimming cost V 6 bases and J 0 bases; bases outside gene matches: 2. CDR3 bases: TGCGCCAGCAGTTGGACAGGCTCTGGAAACACCATATATTTT. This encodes CASSWTGSGNTIYF.

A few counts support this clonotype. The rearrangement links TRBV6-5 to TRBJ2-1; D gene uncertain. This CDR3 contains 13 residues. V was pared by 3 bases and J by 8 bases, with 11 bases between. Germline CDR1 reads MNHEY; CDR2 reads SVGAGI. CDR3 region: CASSYGKVHEQFF. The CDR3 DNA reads TGTGCCAGCAGTTATGGGAAGGTCCATGAGCAGTTCTTC.

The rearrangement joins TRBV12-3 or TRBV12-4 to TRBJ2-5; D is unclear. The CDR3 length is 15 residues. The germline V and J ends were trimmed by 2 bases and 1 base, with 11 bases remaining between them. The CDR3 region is CASSLWQPLQETQYF. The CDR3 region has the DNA TGTGCCAGCAGTTTATGGCAGCCTCTCCAAGAGACCCAGTACTTC.

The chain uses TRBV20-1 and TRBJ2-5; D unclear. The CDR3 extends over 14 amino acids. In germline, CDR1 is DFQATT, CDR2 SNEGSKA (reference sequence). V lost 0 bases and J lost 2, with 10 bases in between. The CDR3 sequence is CSARDIRIQETQYF. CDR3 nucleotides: TGCAGTGCTAGAGATATACGGATACAAGAGACCCAGTACTTC.

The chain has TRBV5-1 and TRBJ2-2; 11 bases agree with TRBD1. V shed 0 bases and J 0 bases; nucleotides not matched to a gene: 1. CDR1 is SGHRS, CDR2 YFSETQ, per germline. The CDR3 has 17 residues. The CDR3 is CASSLVDRGPNTGELFF. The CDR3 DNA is TGCGCCAGCAGCTTGGTGGACAGGGGGCCGAACACCGGGGAGCTGTTTTTT.

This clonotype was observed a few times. The CDR3 loop is CASMSDSYEQYF. The CDR3 DNA is TGCGCCAGCATGTCGGATTCCTACGAGCAGTACTTC. The rearrangement uses TRBV5-1 and TRBJ2-7; D gene uncertain. From germline, CDR1 is SGHRS and CDR2 YFSETQ. This CDR3 comprises 12 residues. Trimming removed 6 bases at V and 1 base at J, with 8 bases between.

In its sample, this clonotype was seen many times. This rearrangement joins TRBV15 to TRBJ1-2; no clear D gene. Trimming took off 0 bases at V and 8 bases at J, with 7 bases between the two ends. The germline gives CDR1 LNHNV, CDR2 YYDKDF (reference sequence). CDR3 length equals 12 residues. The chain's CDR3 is CATSRDSGGYTF. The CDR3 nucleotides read TGTGCCACCAGCAGAGATTCCGGGGGCTACACCTTC.

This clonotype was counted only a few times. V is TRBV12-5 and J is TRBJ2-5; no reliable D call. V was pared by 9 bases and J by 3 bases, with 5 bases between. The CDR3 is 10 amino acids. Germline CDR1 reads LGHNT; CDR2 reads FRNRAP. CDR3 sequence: CASPEETQYF. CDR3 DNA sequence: TGTGCTAGCCCAGAAGAGACCCAGTACTTC.

DNA of the CDR3: TGTGCCAGCAGTTCCCGACAGACACAAGAGACCCAGTACTTC. Residues: CASSSRQTQETQYF. The J gene is TRBJ2-5, the V gene TRBV12-3 or TRBV12-4, with D perhaps TRBD1 (5 bases). Trimming removed 4 bases from V and 2 bases from J, with 11 bases in between. This CDR3 contains 14 residues.